This TCR beta chain was recorded in a study of T-cell memory formation after mild COVID-19. The table lists this clonotype with a few counts. V gave up 4 bases and J gave up 5 bases, with 18 bases separating them. The CDR3 spans 15 residues. The germline V gene encodes CDR1 SGHKS and CDR2 YYEKEE (reference sequence). A single record per CDR3 protein comes from TCRdb applying MiXCR to the 5' RACE reads. The sample has around 390,000 distinct CDR3 sequences; about 15% are singletons. The gene calls are TRBV5-5 and TRBJ2-5; D not resolved. The TCR was taken from a man younger than 35 who had mild COVID-19 (a few samples of this study predate the infection). Cell type and time point are not known. The sequencing sample was made of PBMCs or a T cell subset sorted from them (not recorded which). The CDR3 region is CASSRRWLGRETQYF. The CDR3 nucleotides are TGTGCCAGCAGCCGTCGTTGGCTGGGTAGGGAGACCCAGTACTTC.